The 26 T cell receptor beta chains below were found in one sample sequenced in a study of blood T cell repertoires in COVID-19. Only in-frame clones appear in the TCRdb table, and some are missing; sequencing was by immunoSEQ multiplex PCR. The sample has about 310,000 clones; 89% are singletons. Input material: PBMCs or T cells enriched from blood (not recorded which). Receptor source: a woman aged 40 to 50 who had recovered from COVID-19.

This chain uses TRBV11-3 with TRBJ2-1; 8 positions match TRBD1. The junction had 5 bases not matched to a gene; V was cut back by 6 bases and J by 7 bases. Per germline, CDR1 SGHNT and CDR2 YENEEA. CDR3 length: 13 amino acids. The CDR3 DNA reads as TGTGCCAGCAGGGACAGGGAGAAGAATGAGCAGTTCTTC. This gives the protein CASRDREKNEQFF.

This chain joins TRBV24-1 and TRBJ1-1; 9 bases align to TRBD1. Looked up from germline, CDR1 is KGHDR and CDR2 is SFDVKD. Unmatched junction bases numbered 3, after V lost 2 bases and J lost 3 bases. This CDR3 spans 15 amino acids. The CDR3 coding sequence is TGTGCCACCAGTGATTCGCGACAGGGGGACACTGAAGCTTTCTTT. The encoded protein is CATSDSRQGDTEAFF.

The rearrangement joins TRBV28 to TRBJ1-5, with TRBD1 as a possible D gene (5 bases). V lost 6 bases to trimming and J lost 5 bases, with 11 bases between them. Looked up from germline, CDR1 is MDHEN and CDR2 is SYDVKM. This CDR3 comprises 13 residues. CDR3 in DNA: TGTGCCAGCAGAGTAATCAGGGATCAGCCCCAGCATTTT. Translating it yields CASRVIRDQPQHF.

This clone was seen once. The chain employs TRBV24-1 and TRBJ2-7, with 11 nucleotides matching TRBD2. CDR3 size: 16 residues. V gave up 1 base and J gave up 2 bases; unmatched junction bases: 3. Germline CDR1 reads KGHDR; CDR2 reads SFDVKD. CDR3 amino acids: CATSDFGTSGTYEQYF. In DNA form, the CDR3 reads TGTGCCACCAGTGATTTCGGGACTAGCGGTACCTACGAGCAGTACTTC.

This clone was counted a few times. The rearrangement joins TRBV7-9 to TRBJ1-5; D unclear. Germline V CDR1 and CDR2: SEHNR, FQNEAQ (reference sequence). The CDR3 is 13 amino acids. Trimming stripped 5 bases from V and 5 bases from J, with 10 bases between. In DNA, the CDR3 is TGTGCCAGCAGCCACAGCTCCGATCAGCCCCAGCATTTT. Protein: CASSHSSDQPQHF.

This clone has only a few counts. This CDR3 is CAIAAGGGETQYF. The CDR3 coding sequence is TGTGCCATCGCGGCGGGGGGAGGCGAGACCCAGTACTTC. The J gene is TRBJ2-5, the V gene TRBV10-3; the match to TRBD2 covers 8 bases. With V trimmed by 8 bases and J by 5 bases, 7 bases remained unmatched. The CDR3 totals 13 residues. The germline CDR1 and CDR2 sequences are ENHRY and SYGVKD.

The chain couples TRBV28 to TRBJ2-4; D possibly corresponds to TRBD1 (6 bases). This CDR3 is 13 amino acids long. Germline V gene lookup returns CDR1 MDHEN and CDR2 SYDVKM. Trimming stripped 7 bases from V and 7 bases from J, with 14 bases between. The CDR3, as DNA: TGTGCCAGCACCACAGGGTCTAGGAACATTCAGTACTTC. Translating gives CASTTGSRNIQYF. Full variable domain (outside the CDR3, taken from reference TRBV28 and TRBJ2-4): DVKVTQSSRYLVKRTGEKVFLECVQDMDHENMFWYRQDPGLGLRLIYFSYDVKMKEKGDIPEGYSVSREKKERFSLILESASTNQTSMYLCASTTGSRNIQYFGAGTRLSVL.

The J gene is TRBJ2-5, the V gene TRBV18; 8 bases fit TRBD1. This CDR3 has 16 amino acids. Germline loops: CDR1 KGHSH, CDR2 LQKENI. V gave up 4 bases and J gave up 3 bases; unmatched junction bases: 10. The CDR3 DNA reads TGTGCCAGCTCACGAACAGGGGGGATAAGGGAAGAGACCCAGTACTTC. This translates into CASSRTGGIREETQYF. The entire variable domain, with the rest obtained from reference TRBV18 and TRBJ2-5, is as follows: NAGVMQNPRHLVRRRGQEARLRCSPMKGHSHVYWYRQLPEEGLKFMVYLQKENIIDESGMPKERFSAEFPKEGPSILRIQQVVRGDSAAYFCASSRTGGIREETQYFGPGTRLLVL.

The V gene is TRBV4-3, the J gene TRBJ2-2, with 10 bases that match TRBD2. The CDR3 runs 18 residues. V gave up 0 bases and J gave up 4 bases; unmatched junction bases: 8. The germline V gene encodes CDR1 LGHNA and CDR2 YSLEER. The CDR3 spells CASSQDRASGRSTGELFF. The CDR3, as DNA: TGCGCCAGCAGCCAAGATCGGGCTAGCGGGAGAAGCACCGGGGAGCTGTTTTTT.

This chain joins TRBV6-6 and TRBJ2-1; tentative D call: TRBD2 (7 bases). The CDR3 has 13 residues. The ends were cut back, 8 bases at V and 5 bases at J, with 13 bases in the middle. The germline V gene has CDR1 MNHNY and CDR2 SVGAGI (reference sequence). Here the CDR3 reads CASRGAVDNEQFF. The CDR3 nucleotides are TGTGCCAGCCGGGGGGCCGTAGACAATGAGCAGTTCTTC.

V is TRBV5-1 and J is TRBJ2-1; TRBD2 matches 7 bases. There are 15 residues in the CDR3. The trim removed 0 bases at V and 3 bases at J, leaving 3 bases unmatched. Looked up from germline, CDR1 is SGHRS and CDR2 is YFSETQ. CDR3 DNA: TGCGCCAGCAGCTTGGTGGGCGGGAGCTACAATGAGCAGTTCTTC. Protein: CASSLVGGSYNEQFF.

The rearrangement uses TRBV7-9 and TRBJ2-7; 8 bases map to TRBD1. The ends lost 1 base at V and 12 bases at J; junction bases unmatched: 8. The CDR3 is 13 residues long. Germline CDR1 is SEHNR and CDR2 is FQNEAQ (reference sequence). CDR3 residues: CASSLDRAGGRYF. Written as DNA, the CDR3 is TGTGCCAGCAGCTTAGACAGGGCAGGGGGCAGGTACTTC.

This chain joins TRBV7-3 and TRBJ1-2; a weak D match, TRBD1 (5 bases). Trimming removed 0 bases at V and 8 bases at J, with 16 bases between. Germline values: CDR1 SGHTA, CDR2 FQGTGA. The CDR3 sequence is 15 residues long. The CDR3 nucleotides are TGTGCCAGCAGCTTAACACAGGACTACAAGAGGGGCTACACCTTC. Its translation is CASSLTQDYKRGYTF.

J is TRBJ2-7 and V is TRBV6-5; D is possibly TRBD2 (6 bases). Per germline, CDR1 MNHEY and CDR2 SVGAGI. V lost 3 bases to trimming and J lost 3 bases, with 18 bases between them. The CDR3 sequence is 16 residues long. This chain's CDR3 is CASSYFSLLADYEQYF. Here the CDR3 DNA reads TGTGCCAGCAGTTATTTCTCTCTACTAGCCGACTACGAGCAGTACTTC.

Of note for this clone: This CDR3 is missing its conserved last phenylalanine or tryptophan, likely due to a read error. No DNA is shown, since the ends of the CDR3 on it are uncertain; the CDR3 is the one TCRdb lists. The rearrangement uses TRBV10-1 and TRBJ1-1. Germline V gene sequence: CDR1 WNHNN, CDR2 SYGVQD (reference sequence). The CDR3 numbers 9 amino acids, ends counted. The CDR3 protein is CASTRPVRG.

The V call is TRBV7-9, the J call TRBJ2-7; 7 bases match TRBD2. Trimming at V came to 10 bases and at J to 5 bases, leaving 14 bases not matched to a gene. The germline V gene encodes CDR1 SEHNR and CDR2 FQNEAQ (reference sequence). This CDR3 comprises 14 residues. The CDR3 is CATGGRAEAHEQYF. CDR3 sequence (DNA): TGTGCCACCGGAGGGAGGGCAGAGGCTCACGAGCAGTACTTC. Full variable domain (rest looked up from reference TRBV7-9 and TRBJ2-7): DTGVSQNPRHKITKRGQNVTFRCDPISEHNRLYWYRQTLGQGPEFLTYFQNEAQLEKSRLLSDRFSAERPKGSFSTLEIQRTEQGDSAMYLCATGGRAEAHEQYFGPGTRLTVT.

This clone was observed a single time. The CDR3 loop reads CACKYRVLSYNEQFF. The CDR3 DNA sequence: TGTGCCTGCAAGTACCGGGTGCTCTCCTACAATGAGCAGTTCTTC. V gene TRBV30 combines with J gene TRBJ2-1, with D uncertain. V shed 6 bases and J shed 0 bases, with 15 bases lying between them. Looked up from germline, CDR1 is GTSNPN and CDR2 is SVGIG (reference sequence). The CDR3 length is 15 residues.

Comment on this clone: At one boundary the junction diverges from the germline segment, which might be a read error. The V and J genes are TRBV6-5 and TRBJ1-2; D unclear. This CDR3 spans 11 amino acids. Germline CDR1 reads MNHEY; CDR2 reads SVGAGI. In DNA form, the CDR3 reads TGCCCCTACCTAAGAGGAGTACGCTACACCTTC. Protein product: CPYLRGVRYTF.

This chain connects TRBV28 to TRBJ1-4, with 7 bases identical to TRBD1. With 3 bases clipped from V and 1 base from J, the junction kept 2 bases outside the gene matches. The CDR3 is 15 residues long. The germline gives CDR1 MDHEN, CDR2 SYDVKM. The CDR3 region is CASSFSGGTNEKLFF. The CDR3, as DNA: TGTGCCAGCAGTTTCTCAGGGGGAACTAATGAAAAACTGTTTTTT.

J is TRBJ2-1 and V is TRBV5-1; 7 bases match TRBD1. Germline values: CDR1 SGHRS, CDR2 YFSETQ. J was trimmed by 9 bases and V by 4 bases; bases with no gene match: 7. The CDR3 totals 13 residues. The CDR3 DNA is TGCGCCAGCAGCACCTGGACAGGCGGTGAGCAGTTCTTC. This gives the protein CASSTWTGGEQFF.

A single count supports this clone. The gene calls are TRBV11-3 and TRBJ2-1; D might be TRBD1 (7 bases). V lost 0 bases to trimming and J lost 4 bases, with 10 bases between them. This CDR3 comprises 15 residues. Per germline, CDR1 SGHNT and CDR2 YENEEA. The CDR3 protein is CASSLDRGRYNEQFF. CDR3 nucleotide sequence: TGTGCCAGCAGCTTAGACAGGGGGAGGTACAATGAGCAGTTCTTC.

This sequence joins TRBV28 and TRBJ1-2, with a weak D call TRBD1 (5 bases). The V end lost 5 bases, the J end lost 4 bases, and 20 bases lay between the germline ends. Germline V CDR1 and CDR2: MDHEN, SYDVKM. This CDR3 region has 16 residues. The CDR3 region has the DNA TGTGCCAGCAGTGGGACGGGGGGGGACGGGTTCTATGGCTACACCTTC. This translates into CASSGTGGDGFYGYTF.

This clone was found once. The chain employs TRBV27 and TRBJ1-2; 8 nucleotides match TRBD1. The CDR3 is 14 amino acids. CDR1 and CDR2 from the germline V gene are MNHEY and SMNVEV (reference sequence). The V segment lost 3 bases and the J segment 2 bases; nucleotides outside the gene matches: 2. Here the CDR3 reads CASSFGQGNYGYTF. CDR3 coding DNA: TGTGCCAGCAGTTTTGGACAGGGAAACTATGGCTACACCTTC.

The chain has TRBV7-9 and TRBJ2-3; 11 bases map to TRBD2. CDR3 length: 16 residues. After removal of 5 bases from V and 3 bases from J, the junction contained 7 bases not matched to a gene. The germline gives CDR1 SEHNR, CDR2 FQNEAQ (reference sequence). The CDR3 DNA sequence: TGTGCCAGCAGCCTCGTACTAGCGGGGGAGACAGATACGCAGTATTTT. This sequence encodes CASSLVLAGETDTQYF.

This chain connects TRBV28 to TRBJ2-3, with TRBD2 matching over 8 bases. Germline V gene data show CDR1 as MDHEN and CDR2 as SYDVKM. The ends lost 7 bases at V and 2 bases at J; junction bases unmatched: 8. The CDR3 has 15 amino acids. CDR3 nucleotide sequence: TGTGCCAGCACCAACCCTGGACTAGCCACAGATACGCAGTATTTT. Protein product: CASTNPGLATDTQYF.

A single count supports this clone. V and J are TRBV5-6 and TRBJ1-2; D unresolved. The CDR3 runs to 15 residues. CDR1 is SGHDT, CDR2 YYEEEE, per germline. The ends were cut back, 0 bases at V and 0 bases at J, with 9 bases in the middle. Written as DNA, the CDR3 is TGTGCCAGCAGCTTGGCGGTGATTTCTAACTATGGCTACACCTTC. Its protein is CASSLAVISNYGYTF.